This T cell receptor (beta chain) was obtained from a study of regulatory T cells in long-lasting Graves disease. The sample's time point: newly diagnosed GD, antithyroid drugs for less than 3 months. From RNA extracted from PBMCs, the TCR library was made. CDR3 length: 14 residues. The germline gives CDR1 WNHNN, CDR2 SYGVQD (reference sequence). With 7 bases removed from V and 5 bases from J, the gap between germline ends came to 17 bases. Building the TCR beta libraries relied on iRepertoire HTBI primers, and CDR3 regions underwent Arm-PCR. TCRdb independently ran MiXCR on the multiplex PCR reads; one entry per CDR3 protein. The profile shows around 250,000 distinct CDR3 sequences, around 19% of them singletons. These data were likewise used in another study, on T cells in Graves' hyperthyroidism and ophthalmopathy. In that study: Ophthalmopathy, which appeared later, was predicted by the model a median about 6 months before onset.

The J gene is TRBJ1-1, the V gene TRBV10-1, with D perhaps matching TRBD1 (5 bases). The TCR sequence derives from a woman aged 30 to 39 with Graves disease. This specimen was peripheral blood mononuclear cells (PBMCs), taken at new diagnosis, from a patient treated with antithyroid drugs. The CDR3 DNA follows: TGCGCCAGCACCAGAGAACGTGGGACGACTGAAGCTTTCTTT. Translating gives CASTRERGTTEAFF.